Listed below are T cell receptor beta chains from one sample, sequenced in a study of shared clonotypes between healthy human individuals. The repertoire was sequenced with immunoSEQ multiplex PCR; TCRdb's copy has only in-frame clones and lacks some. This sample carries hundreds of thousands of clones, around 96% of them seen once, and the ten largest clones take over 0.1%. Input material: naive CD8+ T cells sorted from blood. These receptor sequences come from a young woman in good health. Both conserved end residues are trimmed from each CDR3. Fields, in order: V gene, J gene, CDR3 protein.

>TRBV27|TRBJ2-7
ASKGGTGYEQY
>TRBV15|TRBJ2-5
ATSTSGLQETQY
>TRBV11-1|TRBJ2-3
ASSAGLAGGPNTQY
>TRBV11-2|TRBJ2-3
ASSLVVGPGHTQY
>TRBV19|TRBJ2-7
ASSRTGLGVPGHEQY
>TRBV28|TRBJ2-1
ASSANPPGLAGGYEQF
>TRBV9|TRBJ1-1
ASTAIPERNEPFPF
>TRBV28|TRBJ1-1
ASSFSGQTLNTEAF
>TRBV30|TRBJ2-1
AWSVGRVNEQF
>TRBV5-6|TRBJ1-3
ASGDGWNTIY
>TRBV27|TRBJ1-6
ASSLNFQSENNSPLH
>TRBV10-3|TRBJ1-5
AISESLGGGNQPQH
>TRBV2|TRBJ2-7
ASSPWDSATYEQY
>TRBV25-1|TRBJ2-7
ASSEYGRGQTYEQY
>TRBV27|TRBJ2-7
ASSLGLALDEQY
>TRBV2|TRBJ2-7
ASSEGEGLSSYEQY
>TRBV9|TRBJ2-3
ASSVAGGGSTDTQY
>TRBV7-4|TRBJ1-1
ASSQMHRQADTEAF
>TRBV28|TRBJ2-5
ASSSPHEEGGLTQY
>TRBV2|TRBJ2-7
ASSPSGPSGLSYEQY
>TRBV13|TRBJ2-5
ASSLDREETQY
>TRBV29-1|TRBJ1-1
SVDRVGNTEAF